This T cell receptor beta chain was profiled in a study of vaccination and CD4 T cells after COVID-19. The treatment was: roughly 10-day PBMC culture with coronavirus spike peptide pools or control peptides (ViraFEST assay). Cultured CD4+ T cell DNA was sequenced using the Oncomine TCR Beta short-read assay. TCRdb re-derived calls from the PCR reads in MiXCR, one entry per CDR3 protein. The sample contains 15,000 to 20,000 distinct CDR3 sequences, 43% of which appear only once. With respect to this clonotype: The antigen is undetermined.

The germline gives CDR1 SGHTA, CDR2 FQGNSA. The V end lost 4 bases, the J end lost 9 bases, and 13 bases lay between the germline ends. The CDR3 sequence is 13 residues long. This sequence originates from a human donor who had recovered from COVID-19. The chain combines TRBV7-2 with TRBJ2-1; maybe TRBD2 (5 bases). This sample comprised CD4+ T cells from blood, cultured in vitro, obtained before SARS-CoV-2 vaccination. Written as DNA, the CDR3 is TGTGCCAGCAGCTCAGAACTAGAGGCTGAGCAGTTCTTC. Translated, it gives CASSSELEAEQFF.